One TCR beta chain is described in this entry. TCRdb's table, derived via immunoSEQ multiplex PCR, lists solely in-frame clones and lacks some. The sample comprises around 92,000 clones, approximately 94% of which are singletons, and 2.2% rests with the top ten. Losses at the gene ends were 6 bases for V and 5 bases for J; bases not matched to a gene: 9. The length of the CDR3 is 14 residues. CDR1 and CDR2 from the germline V gene are LNHDA and SQIVND (reference sequence). The sample belongs to a study of T cell changes during pregnancy in multiple sclerosis. The receptor comes from a female donor with multiple sclerosis, enrolled in a pregnancy study. The rearrangement links TRBV19 to TRBJ2-7; 8 bases fit TRBD1. This material consisted of peripheral blood, taken in the third trimester of pregnancy. CDR3 residues: CASSPGDRIHEQYF. DNA for the CDR3: TGTGCCAGTAGCCCCGGGGACAGGATCCACGAGCAGTACTTC.